This T cell receptor beta chain came from a study of blood T cell repertoires in COVID-19. Turning to the study itself: Both acute and convalescent COVID-19 samples were obtained from the United States, Italy and Spain. Sources were T cells, B-cell-depleted T cells, or PBMCs; the material itself was cDNA or gDNA.

Original processing methods: Estimates of nucleated cell counts were drawn from the amplification of reference gene primers. Using immunoSEQ multiplex PCR, the repertoire was profiled, and TCRdb retains in-frame clones only, with some absent. V and J calls and clone size follow that table, whereas D and trimming were derived from the DNA. The sample has 100,000 or so clones; 85% are singletons. This clone was seen only once. Trimming took 2 bases from V and 9 from J; bases not matched to a gene: 7. The CDR3 has 16 residues. Looked up from germline, CDR1 is MRHNA and CDR2 is SNTAGT. The TCR comes from a human donor in a cohort sampled during active COVID-19. The genes are TRBV6-4 and TRBJ2-1; 13 nucleotides align to TRBD2. The sample consisted of peripheral blood. CDR3 in amino acids: CASSDTRTSGRTEQFF. The CDR3 DNA sequence: TGTGCCAGCAGTGACACACGGACTAGCGGGAGAACTGAGCAGTTCTTC.